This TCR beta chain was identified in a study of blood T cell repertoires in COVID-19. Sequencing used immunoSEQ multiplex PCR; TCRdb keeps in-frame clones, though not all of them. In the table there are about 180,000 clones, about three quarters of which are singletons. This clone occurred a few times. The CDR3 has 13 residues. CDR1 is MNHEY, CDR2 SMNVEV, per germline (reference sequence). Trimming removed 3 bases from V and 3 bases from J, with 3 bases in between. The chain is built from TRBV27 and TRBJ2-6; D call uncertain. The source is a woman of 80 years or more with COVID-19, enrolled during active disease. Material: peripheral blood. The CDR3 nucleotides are TGTGCCAGCAGTTTCTATGGGGCCAACGTCCTGACTTTC. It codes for CASSFYGANVLTF.